This TCR beta chain was profiled in a study of identical twins. Findings and caveats of the study: Instead of following the same donors, the conclusions were based on cross-sectional statistical analysis.

Unique molecular identifiers were present on the cDNA, which also gained a universal primer site by template switching. TCRdb re-called the 5' RACE reads with MiXCR, one entry per CDR3 protein. The sample lists hundreds of thousands of distinct CDR3 sequences, around a sixth occurring once. The V gene's germline CDR1 is MNHEY and CDR2 SVGAGI. The V and J ends lost 4 bases and 7 bases, in that order; junction bases with no gene match: 14. This CDR3 has 16 amino acids. This clonotype was seen only a few times. Its antigen is not identified. These data were also filed under a second study, of T cells expressing NK-cell markers. That report adds: HCMV seropositivity characterized seven of the eight sequenced donors, and seronegativity one. One observes that, in a handful of donors, these clonotypes were also the leading ones within the CD3+CD56-NKG2C+ fraction.

This chain uses TRBV6-5 with TRBJ2-5; 8 bases are shared with TRBD2. This receptor was identified in a young woman in good health. The sequenced sample consisted of PBMCs. The CDR3 DNA follows: TGTGCCAGCAGTTCCAGAGCGGGGGCCGCGAGACGGACCCAGTACTTC. Translated: CASSSRAGAARRTQYF.